This passage covers 25 T cell receptor beta chains from one sample sequenced in a study of T cell changes during pregnancy in multiple sclerosis. Produced via immunoSEQ multiplex PCR; TCRdb's table is partial and in-frame only. The repertoire has approximately 84,000 clones, 85% to 95% of them found once; the top ten carry 2.5%. Sequencing was performed on peripheral blood, taken in the third trimester of pregnancy. Receptors were obtained from a female donor with multiple sclerosis, enrolled in a pregnancy study.

This sequence joins TRBV4-1 and TRBJ2-1, with 7 positions matching TRBD2. The V gene's germline CDR1 is MGHRA and CDR2 YSYEKL. J lost 10 bases, V lost 1 base, and 4 bases had no gene match. The CDR3 loop spans 13 amino acids. The CDR3 DNA sequence: TGCGCCAGCAGCCAAGGTACTAGCGAGGAGCAGTTCTTC. Protein sequence: CASSQGTSEEQFF.

The V call is TRBV5-1, the J call TRBJ2-1, with 10 bases aligning to TRBD1. The junction had 7 bases not matched to a gene; V was cut back by 4 bases and J by 6 bases. Germline CDR1 SGHRS, CDR2 YFSETQ. The CDR3 spans 15 residues. CDR3 sequence: CASSRDRDRGNEQFF. The CDR3 nucleotides read TGCGCCAGCAGCCGAGACCGGGACAGGGGCAATGAGCAGTTCTTC.

This chain links TRBV5-4 with TRBJ2-7; 10 nucleotides agree with TRBD1. J lost 4 bases, V lost 2 bases, and 6 bases had no gene match. Looked up from germline, CDR1 is SGHNT and CDR2 is YYREEE (reference sequence). CDR3 length: 15 amino acids. This CDR3 is CASSLIDRGLYEQYF. As DNA, the CDR3 is TGTGCCAGCAGCTTAATTGACAGGGGGCTATACGAGCAGTACTTC. The full variable domain, rest sourced from reference TRBV5-4 and TRBJ2-7, is ETGVTQSPTHLIKTRGQQVTLRCSSQSGHNTVSWYQQALGQGPQFIFQYYREEENGRGNFPPRFSGLQFPNYSSELNVNALELDDSALYLCASSLIDRGLYEQYFGPGTRLTVT.

J is TRBJ1-4 and V is TRBV5-5, with TRBD1 matching over 7 bases. J was trimmed by 6 bases and V by 4 bases; bases with no gene match: 6. CDR1 is SGHKS and CDR2 is YYEKEE in the germline V gene (reference sequence). This CDR3 is 14 amino acids long. The DNA for the CDR3 is TGTGCCAGCAGCGTAGGGACAGTGGATGAAAAACTGTTTTTT. Translated: CASSVGTVDEKLFF.

This clone turned up a few times. CDR3 protein: CAIRPEDTGELFF. DNA of the CDR3: TGTGCCATCAGGCCAGAGGACACCGGGGAGCTGTTTTTT. This chain connects TRBV10-3 to TRBJ2-2, with D unclear. Trimming took off 6 bases at V and 3 bases at J, with 8 bases between the two ends. Germline V gene lookup returns CDR1 ENHRY and CDR2 SYGVKD. This CDR3 is 13 amino acids long.

The V call is TRBV5-5, the J call TRBJ2-7, with D maybe TRBD2 (6 bases). The germline V gene encodes CDR1 SGHKS and CDR2 YYEKEE (reference sequence). V was cut by 6 bases and J by 3 bases, with 19 bases left in between. The CDR3 is made up of 15 amino acids. CDR3 loop: CASIWGREMVYEQYF. Written as DNA, the CDR3 is TGTGCCAGCATCTGGGGCCGGGAGATGGTCTACGAGCAGTACTTC.

V gene TRBV9 combines with J gene TRBJ1-1, with D unresolved. Germline values: CDR1 SGDLS, CDR2 YYNGEE. The CDR3 is 12 residues long. The ends were cut back, 3 bases at V and 4 bases at J, with 7 bases in the middle. The CDR3 DNA reads as TGTGCCAGCAGCGCCGGGGTCACTGAAGCTTTCTTT. Amino acids: CASSAGVTEAFF.

The chain carries TRBV2 and TRBJ1-1; TRBD1 might be the D (5 bases). From germline, CDR1 is SNHLY and CDR2 FYNNEI. The CDR3 extends over 12 amino acids. V lost 4 bases and J lost 5, with 8 bases in between. DNA for the CDR3: TGTGCCAGCAGTGGGGGCAGGACTGAAGCTTTCTTT. This encodes CASSGGRTEAFF.

This rearrangement joins TRBV29-1 to TRBJ2-3, with TRBD2 as a possible D gene (6 bases). Germline values: CDR1 SQVTM, CDR2 ANQGSEA. CDR3 length: 11 residues. V shed 6 bases and J shed 4 bases, with 8 bases lying between them. CDR3: CSVSGADTQYF. CDR3 nucleotides: TGCAGCGTCTCGGGGGCAGATACGCAGTATTTT.

The chain combines TRBV15 with TRBJ2-7; TRBD2 might be the D (5 bases). Per germline, CDR1 LNHNV and CDR2 YYDKDF (reference sequence). This CDR3 is 14 amino acids long. V lost 2 bases and J lost 5, with 13 bases in between. The CDR3 nucleotides read TGTGCCACCAGCAGACCCGGGAACGGCAACGAGCAGTACTTC. Translated, it gives CATSRPGNGNEQYF.

V is TRBV4-2 and J is TRBJ1-5; no reliable D call. Germline V gene lookup returns CDR1 LGHNA and CDR2 YNFKEQ. Trimming removed 1 base at V and 2 bases at J, with 6 bases between. The CDR3 length is 14 residues. The CDR3 sequence is CASSQGRGNQPQHF. DNA for the CDR3: TGTGCCAGCAGCCAAGGCCGGGGCAATCAGCCCCAGCATTTT.

The CDR3 reads CASSQDPAGVVSSYNEQFF. The CDR3 DNA reads TGCGCCAGCAGCCAAGACCCAGCGGGGGTCGTAAGCTCCTACAATGAGCAGTTCTTC. The chain couples TRBV4-1 to TRBJ2-1; 8 bases are shared with TRBD2. Per the germline V gene, CDR1 is MGHRA and CDR2 is YSYEKL. With 0 bases clipped from V and 0 bases from J, the junction kept 10 bases outside the gene matches. CDR3 size: 19 residues.

The chain's CDR3 is CASSPGGTSLTGELFF. The CDR3 nucleotides read TGTGCCAGCAGCCCGGGCGGGACTAGCCTTACCGGGGAGCTGTTTTTT. V gene TRBV5-4 combines with J gene TRBJ2-2; 9 bases align to TRBD2. V gave up 4 bases and J gave up 5 bases; unmatched junction bases: 9. There are 16 residues in the CDR3. Per germline, CDR1 SGHNT and CDR2 YYREEE (reference sequence). The whole variable domain, remainder taken from reference TRBV5-4 and TRBJ2-2, is ETGVTQSPTHLIKTRGQQVTLRCSSQSGHNTVSWYQQALGQGPQFIFQYYREEENGRGNFPPRFSGLQFPNYSSELNVNALELDDSALYLCASSPGGTSLTGELFFGEGSRLTVL.

The V and J genes are TRBV6-1 and TRBJ2-5; the match to TRBD1 covers 9 bases. The CDR3 extends over 14 amino acids. Looked up from germline, CDR1 is MNHNS and CDR2 is SASEGT. The trim removed 6 bases at V and 4 bases at J, leaving 6 bases unmatched. Here the CDR3 DNA reads TGTGCCAGCAGGCAAACGACAGGGGGAGAGACCCAGTACTTC. The encoded protein is CASRQTTGGETQYF.

This chain connects TRBV5-1 to TRBJ1-1; D unclear. Germline CDR1 SGHRS, CDR2 YFSETQ. The germline V and J ends were trimmed by 0 bases and 6 bases, with 9 bases remaining between them. The length of the CDR3 is 13 residues. As DNA, the CDR3 is TGCGCCAGCAGCTTGGTACCCGGAGCTGAAGCTTTCTTT. This sequence encodes CASSLVPGAEAFF.

The CDR3 region has the DNA TGTGCCAGCAACCCGACCGGGAGGAATCAGCCCCAGCATTTT. Translating gives CASNPTGRNQPQHF. V and J are TRBV21-1 and TRBJ1-5. TRBV21-1 is a recognized pseudogene. This CDR3 has 14 residues.

The gene calls are TRBV4-2 and TRBJ2-1; D unresolved. Germline V gene data show CDR1 as LGHNA and CDR2 as YNFKEQ. V lost 0 bases and J lost 1, with 16 bases in between. This CDR3 has 18 amino acids. In nucleotides, the CDR3 is TGTGCCAGCAGCCAAGATGCCCCCTTTGGCTGGTCCTACAATGAGCAGTTCTTC. It is translated as CASSQDAPFGWSYNEQFF.

The gene calls are TRBV10-1 and TRBJ2-3; TRBD2 matches 13 bases. There are 15 residues in the CDR3. The germline gives CDR1 WNHNN, CDR2 SYGVQD (reference sequence). After removal of 7 bases from V and 9 bases from J, the junction contained 10 bases not matched to a gene. The CDR3 reads CASTAGLAGDPTQYF. The CDR3 region has the DNA TGCGCCAGCACCGCCGGACTAGCGGGGGACCCCACGCAGTATTTT.

This clone showed up just a few times. V gene TRBV30 combines with J gene TRBJ1-6; the match to TRBD1 covers 9 bases. The germline CDR1 and CDR2 sequences are GTSNPN and SVGIG (reference sequence). V was pared by 4 bases and J by 4 bases, with 5 bases of the junction left unmatched. This CDR3 region has 15 residues. The CDR3 region has the DNA TGTGCCTGGATTGAGGGGACAGGGTATAATTCACCCCTCCACTTT. It is translated as CAWIEGTGYNSPLHF.

This sequence joins TRBV6-5 and TRBJ1-6; 9 bases map to TRBD1. This CDR3 is built from 15 residues. Germline lookup yields CDR1 MNHEY and CDR2 SVGAGI. The J segment lost 9 bases and the V segment lost 8 bases, leaving 11 bases of the junction unmatched. DNA for the CDR3: TGTGCCAGCGCGGGCCTCGGGGACAGGGTTTCACCCCTCCACTTT. This encodes CASAGLGDRVSPLHF.

The CDR3 reads CASGGTVLMDKNIQYF. Written as DNA, the CDR3 is TGTGCCAGCGGTGGGACAGTCCTAATGGACAAAAACATTCAGTACTTC. The chain couples TRBV2 to TRBJ2-4, with 7 positions matching TRBD1. This CDR3 spans 16 amino acids. Trimming removed 8 bases from V and 3 bases from J; junction bases left unmatched: 13. Per germline, CDR1 SNHLY and CDR2 FYNNEI.

In the case of this clone: Sequence at one end of the junction differs from germline and may be a read error. J is TRBJ2-1 and V is TRBV4-2, with D unresolved. CDR3 size: 15 residues. Germline values: CDR1 LGHNA, CDR2 YNFKEQ. CDR3 sequence: CASSQETGAETNAVF. The CDR3 DNA sequence: TGTGCCAGCAGCCAAGAGACTGGCGCCGAAACGAATGCGGTCTTC.

The V call is TRBV19, the J call TRBJ2-1; tentative D call: TRBD2 (6 bases). Trimming removed 9 bases at V and 6 bases at J, with 18 bases between. CDR1 and CDR2 from the germline V gene are LNHDA and SQIVND (reference sequence). This CDR3 comprises 14 residues. The CDR3 reads CASRAGWGSNEQFF. CDR3 nucleotide sequence: TGTGCCAGCCGGGCGGGGTGGGGTTCCAATGAGCAGTTCTTC.

The chain uses TRBV2 and TRBJ2-7; 10 bases are shared with TRBD1. V shed 6 bases and J 4 bases; nucleotides not matched to a gene: 15. Germline V CDR1 and CDR2: SNHLY, FYNNEI. The CDR3 loop spans 17 amino acids. Here the CDR3 reads CASRFAPEGQGTYEQYF. The CDR3 DNA sequence: TGTGCCAGCAGATTCGCCCCCGAGGGACAGGGGACGTACGAGCAGTACTTC.

A few counts support this clone. This sequence joins TRBV29-1 and TRBJ2-1, with 7 bases that match TRBD2. The CDR3 sequence is 14 residues long. Germline V lookup: CDR1 SQVTM, CDR2 ANQGSEA. Trimming removed 2 bases from V and 0 bases from J; junction bases left unmatched: 1. CDR3: CSVERTSSYNEQFF. For the CDR3, the DNA is TGCAGCGTTGAACGGACTAGCTCCTACAATGAGCAGTTCTTC.